This T cell receptor (beta chain) came from a study of shared clonotypes between healthy human individuals. This CDR3 region has 11 residues. V shed 5 bases and J 6 bases; nucleotides not matched to a gene: 1. Germline-derived CDR1 and CDR2 are SGHAT and FQNNGV. As processed by the authors: ImmunoSEQ output held junction-only sequences without quality scores, so filtering differed. Using immunoSEQ multiplex PCR, the repertoire was profiled, and TCRdb retains in-frame clones only, with some absent. Clone size and V and J calls were adopted from that table, with D and trimming inferred from the DNA. The sample holds roughly 500,000 clones, around 73% seen once.

This chain links TRBV11-2 with TRBJ2-7, with TRBD1 matching over 7 bases. The receptor was isolated from a woman aged 35 to 49 in good health. Some clones in this sample may be carry-over from other donors' samples. Source material: PBMCs. CDR3 residues: CASSPGGEQYF. CDR3 coding DNA: TGTGCCAGCAGCCCAGGGGGCGAGCAGTACTTC.